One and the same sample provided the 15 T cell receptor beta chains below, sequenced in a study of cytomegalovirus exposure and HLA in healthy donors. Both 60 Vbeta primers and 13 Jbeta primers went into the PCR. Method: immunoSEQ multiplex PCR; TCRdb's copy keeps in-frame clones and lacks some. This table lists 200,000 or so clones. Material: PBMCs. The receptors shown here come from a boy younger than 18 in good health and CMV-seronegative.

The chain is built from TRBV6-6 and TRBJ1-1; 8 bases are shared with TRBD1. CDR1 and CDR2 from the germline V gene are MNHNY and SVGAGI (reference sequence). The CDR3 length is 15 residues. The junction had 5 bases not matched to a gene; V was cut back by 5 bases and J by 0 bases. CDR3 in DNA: TGTGCCAGCAGTCCCCGGACAGGGTTGAACACTGAAGCTTTCTTT. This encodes CASSPRTGLNTEAFF.

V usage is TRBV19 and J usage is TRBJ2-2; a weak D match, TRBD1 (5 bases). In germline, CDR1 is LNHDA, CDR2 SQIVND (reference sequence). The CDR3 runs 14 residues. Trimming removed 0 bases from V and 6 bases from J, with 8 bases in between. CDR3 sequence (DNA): TGTGCCAGTAGTATAGATCAGGGTCCCGGGGAGCTGTTTTTT. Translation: CASSIDQGPGELFF.

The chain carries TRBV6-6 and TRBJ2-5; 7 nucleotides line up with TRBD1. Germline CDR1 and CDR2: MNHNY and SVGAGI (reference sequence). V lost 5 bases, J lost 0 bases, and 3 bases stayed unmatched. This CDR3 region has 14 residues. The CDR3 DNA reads TGTGCCAGCAGTAAACAGGGGTACCAAGAGACCCAGTACTTC. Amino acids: CASSKQGYQETQYF.

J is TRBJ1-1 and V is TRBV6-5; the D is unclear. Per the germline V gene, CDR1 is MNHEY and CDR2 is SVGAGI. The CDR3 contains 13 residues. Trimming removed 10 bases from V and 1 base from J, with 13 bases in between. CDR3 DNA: TGTGCCACGTTCCTTAGTAAGAACACTGAAGCTTTCTTT. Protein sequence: CATFLSKNTEAFF.

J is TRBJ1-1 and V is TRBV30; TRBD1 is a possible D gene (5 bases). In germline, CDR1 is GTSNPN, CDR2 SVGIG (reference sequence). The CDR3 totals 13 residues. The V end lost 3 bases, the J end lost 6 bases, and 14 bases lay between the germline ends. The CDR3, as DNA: TGTGCCTGGAGCTCGCAGGGTGGCGCTGAAGCTTTCTTT. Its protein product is CAWSSQGGAEAFF.

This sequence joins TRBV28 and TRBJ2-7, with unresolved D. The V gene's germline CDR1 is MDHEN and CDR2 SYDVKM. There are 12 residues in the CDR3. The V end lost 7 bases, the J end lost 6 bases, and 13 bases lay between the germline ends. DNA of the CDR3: TGTGCCAGCAACACGCCTCCGGGCGAGCAGTACTTC. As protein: CASNTPPGEQYF.

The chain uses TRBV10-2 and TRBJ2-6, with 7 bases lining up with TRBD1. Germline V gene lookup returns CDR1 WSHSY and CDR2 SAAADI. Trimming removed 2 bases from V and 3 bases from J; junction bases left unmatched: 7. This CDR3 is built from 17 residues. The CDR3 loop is CASSEGQGVGGANVLTF. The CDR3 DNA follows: TGCGCCAGCAGTGAGGGTCAGGGGGTGGGTGGGGCCAACGTCCTGACTTTC.

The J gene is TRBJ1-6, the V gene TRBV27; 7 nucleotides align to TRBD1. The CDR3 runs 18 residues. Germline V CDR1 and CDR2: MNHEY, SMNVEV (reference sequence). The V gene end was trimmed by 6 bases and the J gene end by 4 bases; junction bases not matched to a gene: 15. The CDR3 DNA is TGTGCCAGCAGCCCACAGGGATTGAGGGGGCGATATAATTCACCCCTCCACTTT. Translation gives CASSPQGLRGRYNSPLHF.

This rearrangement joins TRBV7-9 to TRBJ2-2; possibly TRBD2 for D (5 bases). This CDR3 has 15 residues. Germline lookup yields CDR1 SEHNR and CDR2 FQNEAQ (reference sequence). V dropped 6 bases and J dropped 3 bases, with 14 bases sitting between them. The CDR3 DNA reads TGTGCCAGCAGTCTCCTTCTCGGGGACACCGGGGAGCTGTTTTTT. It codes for CASSLLLGDTGELFF.

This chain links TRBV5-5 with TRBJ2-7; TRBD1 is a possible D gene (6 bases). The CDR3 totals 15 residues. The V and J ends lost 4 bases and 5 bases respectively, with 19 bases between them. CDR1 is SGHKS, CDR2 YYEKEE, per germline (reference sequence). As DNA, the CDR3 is TGTGCCAGCAGCCCGGATTCATTACAGGGTCACGAGCAGTACTTC. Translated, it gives CASSPDSLQGHEQYF.

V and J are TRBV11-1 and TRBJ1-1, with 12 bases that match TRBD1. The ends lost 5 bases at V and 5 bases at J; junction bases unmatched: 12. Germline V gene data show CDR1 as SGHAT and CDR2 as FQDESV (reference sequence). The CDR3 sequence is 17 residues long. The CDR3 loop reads CASSAERDRGQGTEAFF. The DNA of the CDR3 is TGTGCCAGCAGCGCCGAGAGGGACAGGGGGCAAGGTACTGAAGCTTTCTTT.

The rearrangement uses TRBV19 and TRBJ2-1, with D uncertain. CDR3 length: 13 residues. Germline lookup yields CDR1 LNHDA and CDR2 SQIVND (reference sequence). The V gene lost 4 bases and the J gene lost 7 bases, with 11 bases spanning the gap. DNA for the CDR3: TGTGCCAGTAGTAGAAAATCGGTTAATGAGCAGTTCTTC. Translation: CASSRKSVNEQFF.

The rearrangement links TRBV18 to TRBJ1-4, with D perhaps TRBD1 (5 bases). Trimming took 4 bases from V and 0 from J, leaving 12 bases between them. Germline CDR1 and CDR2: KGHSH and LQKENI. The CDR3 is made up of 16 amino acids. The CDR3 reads CASSRSRGSTNEKLFF. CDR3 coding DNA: TGTGCCAGCTCACGCAGCCGGGGGTCAACTAATGAAAAACTGTTTTTT.

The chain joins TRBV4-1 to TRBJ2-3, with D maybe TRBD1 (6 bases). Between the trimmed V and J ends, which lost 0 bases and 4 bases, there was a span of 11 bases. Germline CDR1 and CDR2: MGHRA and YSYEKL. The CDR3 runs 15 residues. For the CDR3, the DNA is TGCGCCAGCAGCCAAGATTCTGGGGGCGCAGATACGCAGTATTTT. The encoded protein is CASSQDSGGADTQYF.

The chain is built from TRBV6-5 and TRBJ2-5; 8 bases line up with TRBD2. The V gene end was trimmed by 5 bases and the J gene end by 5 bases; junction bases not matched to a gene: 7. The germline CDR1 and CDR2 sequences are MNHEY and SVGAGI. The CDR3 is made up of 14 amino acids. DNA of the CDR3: TGTGCCAGCAGTGGAGCGGGGGTGGGTGAGACCCAGTACTTC. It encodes CASSGAGVGETQYF.